What follows describes a single T cell receptor (beta chain). V dropped 3 bases and J dropped 9 bases, with 12 bases sitting between them. The CDR3 is 13 amino acids. Germline CDR1 and CDR2: KGHSH and LQKENI. This sample was taken from a study of patients and donors after allogeneic stem cell transplantation. TCRdb itself ran the RT-PCR reads through MiXCR, one entry per CDR3 protein. There are approximately 170,000 distinct CDR3 sequences in the sample; 25% to 35% occur only once, and about 3% lies in the top ten. The source is a human donor who was either an allogeneic HSCT recipient or a stem cell or donor lymphocyte infusion donor (not recorded which). It is not recorded whose cells these are; they may come from a transplant donor. The source material was blood, either unsorted or a sorted T cell fraction (not recorded which). The J gene is TRBJ2-1, the V gene TRBV18, with D perhaps matching TRBD1 or TRBD2 (5 bases each). The CDR3 DNA reads TGTGCCAGCTCACCTAGAGGGGCCGGTGAGCAGTTCTTC. Protein product: CASSPRGAGEQFF.